This record looks at one T cell receptor beta chain sequence and its context. Antigen specificity is unknown. Via MiXCR, TCRdb re-called the reads, giving one row per CDR3 protein. The sample records 450,000 to 600,000 distinct CDR3 sequences, roughly 43% being singletons. The CDR3 loop spans 14 amino acids. Germline-derived CDR1 and CDR2 are SGHVS and FNYEAQ. With V trimmed by 5 bases and J by 6 bases, 10 bases remained unmatched. The source of the sample is a study of T cell repertoires in cytomegalovirus infection. V gene TRBV7-6 combines with J gene TRBJ2-7; 7 bases line up with TRBD2. This sample comprised cultured PBMCs, obtained from culture after CMV antigen stimulation. The receptor's source is a human donor in good health (CMV status not recorded). Some clones in this sample may be carry-over from other donors' samples. Here the CDR3 DNA reads TGTGCCAGCAGCCCCCGGGACGGGAGGAGCGAGCAGTACTTC. This gives the protein CASSPRDGRSEQYF.